This T cell receptor (beta chain) comes out of a study of human T cells and chemical hapten exposure. Study results and caveats: No alteration of TCRs above 1 in 1000 frequency was seen with DPC sensitization.

Separate cDNA molecules received unique molecular identifiers, which the library attached to them. In TCRdb, the RACE reads were re-called with MiXCR into one record per CDR3 protein. The sample comprises tens of thousands of distinct CDR3 sequences, roughly 8.7% of which are singletons, and 1.5% to 1.7% rests with the top ten. The CDR3 loop spans 14 amino acids. V was cut by 8 bases and J by 2 bases, with 13 bases left in between. This clonotype was found a few times. No antigen is known for it. Indicated time point: healthy volunteer bleed at 6 weeks. The authors extracted total RNA from unfractionated whole blood.

The rearrangement joins TRBV12-3 or TRBV12-4 to TRBJ1-5; maybe TRBD1 (5 bases). Input material: whole blood. This receptor was obtained from a male donor in good health. Some clones in this sample may be carry-over from other donors' samples. CDR3 residues: CASSAGRGNQPQHF. CDR3 bases: TGTGCCAGCTCCGCAGGGCGGGGCAATCAGCCCCAGCATTTT.